A single sample is the source of the 32 T cell receptor beta chains below, sequenced in a study of T-cell reconstitution after alpha-beta-depleted transplantation in children (dated by TCRdb to the mid-2010s). Interpreted using the paper, the treatment or condition label stands for: allogeneic hematopoietic cell transplantation with graft depleted of TCRalphabeta T cells and CD19 B cells. The library was generated by PCR. Sequencing relied on an Illumina HiSeq 2500. TCR library preparation used molecular barcoding, with unique molecular identifiers applied to normalize quantification of the TCRbeta repertoire. TCRdb took the public reads, trimmed them with fastp at Q25, ran MiXCR for clone calling and kept in-frame beta chains. Identical CDR3 protein sequences are pooled into one entry, listed with their most common genes and DNA. The sample has approximately 500,000 distinct CDR3 sequences on record, roughly a tenth of them singletons. The top ten constitute 2% of the sample.

The specimen comprised PBMCs, sampled before TCRalphabeta/CD19-depleted stem cell transplant. All receptors derive from a child under 10 years old with inherited bone marrow failure, due to receive a stem cell transplant.

This clonotype was seen at least ten times. This chain joins TRBV6-2 or TRBV6-3 and TRBJ2-7, with 11 bases identical to TRBD1. The ends lost 3 bases at V and 2 bases at J; junction bases unmatched: 6. This CDR3 has 16 residues. CDR1 is MNHEY, CDR2 SVGEGT, per germline. Here the CDR3 reads CASSYLRDRGAYEQYF. In DNA, the CDR3 is TGTGCCAGCAGTTATCTCCGGGACAGGGGGGCCTACGAGCAGTACTTC.

The chain recombines TRBV13 with TRBJ2-2; D uncertain. The CDR3 is 14 residues long. Germline CDR1 and CDR2: PRHDT and FYEKMQ (reference sequence). V lost 5 bases, J lost 3 bases, and 10 bases lay in between. DNA of the CDR3: TGTGCCAGCAGCCGTTGGACGGACACCGGGGAGCTGTTTTTT. This translates into CASSRWTDTGELFF.

This clonotype was picked up many times. The V and J genes are TRBV4-1 and TRBJ2-7, with 9 bases aligning to TRBD2. This CDR3 spans 15 amino acids. The ends lost 2 bases at V and 2 bases at J; junction bases unmatched: 4. CDR1 is MGHRA and CDR2 is YSYEKL in the germline V gene. This chain's CDR3 is CASSQRLAETYEQYF. The CDR3 bases are TGCGCCAGCAGCCAACGACTAGCGGAAACCTACGAGCAGTACTTC.

This clonotype appeared a few times. The chain uses TRBV7-8 and TRBJ2-1; D unclear. This CDR3 spans 15 amino acids. Trimming stripped 5 bases from V and 5 bases from J, with 16 bases between. Germline CDR1 SGHVS, CDR2 FQNEAQ. CDR3 coding DNA: TGTGCCAGCAGCGCGAACATAGGGCTTAACAATGAGCAGTTCTTC. This sequence encodes CASSANIGLNNEQFF.

This clonotype has a count of ten or more. The chain has TRBV7-9 and TRBJ2-7, with 7 nucleotides matching TRBD2. The CDR3 runs 13 residues. Germline loops: CDR1 SEHNR, CDR2 FQNEAQ (reference sequence). V dropped 1 base and J dropped 9; count of bases not matched to a gene: 6. Written as DNA, the CDR3 is TGTGCCAGCAGCTTAGGCGGACTAGAGGCGCAGTACTTC. It encodes CASSLGGLEAQYF.

This clonotype has ten or more counts. J is TRBJ2-3 and V is TRBV5-6, with 8 bases aligning to TRBD1. Trimming removed 4 bases from V and 2 bases from J; junction bases left unmatched: 3. The germline V gene encodes CDR1 SGHDT and CDR2 YYEEEE. The CDR3 is made up of 14 amino acids. The CDR3 nucleotides read TGTGCCAGCAGCGCGGGACAGGTCACAGATACGCAGTATTTT. Translation gives CASSAGQVTDTQYF.

This clonotype was observed many times. The gene calls are TRBV9 and TRBJ2-3, with D perhaps TRBD1 (6 bases). Germline V gene lookup returns CDR1 SGDLS and CDR2 YYNGEE. V gave up 0 bases and J gave up 4 bases, with 12 bases separating them. The CDR3 extends over 15 amino acids. CDR3 DNA: TGTGCCAGCAGCGTAGCTAGAGGGGGAGCAGATACGCAGTATTTT. It codes for CASSVARGGADTQYF.

This clonotype has ten or more counts. The chain uses TRBV5-6 and TRBJ2-7; 7 bases line up with TRBD2. This CDR3 region has 14 residues. From germline, CDR1 is SGHDT and CDR2 YYEEEE. Unmatched junction bases numbered 7, after V lost 1 base and J lost 6 bases. The DNA of the CDR3 is TGTGCCAGCAGCTTGTCGGGCGGGAGCACCGAGCAGTACTTC. Translation: CASSLSGGSTEQYF.

This clonotype was observed at least ten times. V is TRBV7-9 and J is TRBJ1-1; the D is unclear. The CDR3 has 13 residues. The V gene's germline CDR1 is SEHNR and CDR2 FQNEAQ (reference sequence). V gave up 5 bases and J gave up 7 bases, with 14 bases separating them. The CDR3 nucleotides read TGTGCCAGCAGCATTAGGAATGGTGTTGAAGCTTTCTTT. Translation gives CASSIRNGVEAFF.

This chain links TRBV6-1 with TRBJ2-5, with 15 bases matching TRBD2. The CDR3 consists of 16 residues. V shed 7 bases, J shed 4 bases, and the junction held 7 bases outside the gene matches. CDR1 and CDR2 (germline): MNHNS, SASEGT. CDR3 amino acids: CASIRRGLAGGETQYF. DNA of the CDR3: TGTGCCAGCATCCGCAGGGGACTAGCGGGAGGAGAGACCCAGTACTTC.

In its sample, this clonotype was seen many times. The chain recombines TRBV9 with TRBJ1-3; D call uncertain. Germline CDR1 SGDLS, CDR2 YYNGEE. Trimming took off 3 bases at V and 6 bases at J, with 22 bases between the two ends. The CDR3 is 17 residues long. The CDR3 spells CASSGYFDRMGQNTIYF. CDR3 sequence (DNA): TGTGCCAGCAGCGGTTATTTCGATCGGATGGGCCAAAACACCATATATTTT.

Ten or more counts support this clonotype. V is TRBV20-1 and J is TRBJ2-1, with a tentative D call TRBD1 (6 bases). The CDR3 consists of 16 residues. The germline gives CDR1 DFQATT, CDR2 SNEGSKA (reference sequence). Between the trimmed V and J ends, which lost 2 bases and 0 bases, there was a span of 14 bases. CDR3 nucleotide sequence: TGCAGTGCTAGACGCAGGGGACCGAACTCCTACAATGAGCAGTTCTTC. This gives the protein CSARRRGPNSYNEQFF.

V usage is TRBV20-1 and J usage is TRBJ2-3; D tentatively fits TRBD1 or TRBD2 (5 bases each). The germline CDR1 and CDR2 sequences are DFQATT and SNEGSKA (reference sequence). The ends were cut back, 0 bases at V and 0 bases at J, with 22 bases in the middle. The CDR3 extends over 19 amino acids. CDR3 bases: TGCAGTGCTAGAGATGGGATGGGGGAACTTTCTTTTAGCACAGATACGCAGTATTTT. Its protein product is CSARDGMGELSFSTDTQYF.

This clonotype showed up many times. V usage is TRBV5-6 and J usage is TRBJ2-5; tentatively, D is TRBD1 (5 bases). The CDR3 totals 14 residues. The V and J ends lost 0 bases and 5 bases respectively, with 11 bases between them. CDR1 SGHDT and CDR2 YYEEEE come from the germline V gene. CDR3 nucleotide sequence: TGTGCCAGCAGCTTGGGACAGTTACCGGAGACCCAGTACTTC. The encoded protein is CASSLGQLPETQYF.

In its sample, this clonotype was seen a few times. The chain joins TRBV18 to TRBJ2-2; D is perhaps TRBD2 (5 bases). The CDR3 is 16 amino acids. The germline V and J ends were trimmed by 0 bases and 2 bases, with 10 bases remaining between them. The germline CDR1 and CDR2 sequences are KGHSH and LQKENI. CDR3 residues: CASSPPSGINTGELFF. In DNA, the CDR3 is TGTGCCAGCTCACCACCGAGCGGAATAAACACCGGGGAGCTGTTTTTT.

This clonotype was recorded many times. The chain carries TRBV4-3 and TRBJ1-1; unclear D gene. This CDR3 has 14 residues. Trimming pared 0 bases from V and 7 bases from J, leaving 12 bases between. Germline-derived CDR1 and CDR2 are LGHNA and YSLEER. The CDR3 region has the DNA TGCGCCAGCAGCCAAGACGGCGCCGCCCGTGAAGCTTTCTTT. It encodes CASSQDGAAREAFF.

Only a few counts were recorded for this clonotype. This chain uses TRBV6-2 or TRBV6-3 with TRBJ2-2; TRBD1 matches 7 bases. V shed 6 bases and J 4 bases; nucleotides not matched to a gene: 8. The germline gives CDR1 MNHEY, CDR2 SVGEGT. The CDR3 extends over 15 amino acids. The CDR3 region has the DNA TGTGCCAGCAGCCACGGGACAGTGTTCACCGGGGAGCTGTTTTTT. Translated, it gives CASSHGTVFTGELFF.

This clonotype has only a few counts. The chain recombines TRBV7-8 with TRBJ2-7, with D hard to call. Germline-derived CDR1 and CDR2 are SGHVS and FQNEAQ. V lost 5 bases, J lost 0 bases, and 14 bases lay in between. The CDR3 runs 15 residues. The CDR3 DNA reads TGTGCCAGCAGCCATTCCGGGTATAGCTCCTACGAGCAGTACTTC. It codes for CASSHSGYSSYEQYF.

This clonotype was found many times. V is TRBV4-1 and J is TRBJ1-1; D might be TRBD1 (6 bases). Germline CDR1 reads MGHRA; CDR2 reads YSYEKL. There are 15 residues in the CDR3. V lost 4 bases to trimming and J lost 3 bases, with 15 bases between them. The CDR3 spells CASSRLGGRDTEAFF. DNA for the CDR3: TGCGCCAGCAGCCGTTTAGGGGGGCGGGACACTGAAGCTTTCTTT.

This clonotype was detected ten times or more. The CDR3 is CASSPNGHSGNTIYF. CDR3 in DNA: TGTGCCAGCTCACCAAACGGCCACTCTGGAAACACCATATATTTT. V usage is TRBV18 and J usage is TRBJ1-3, with D unclear. The CDR3 covers 15 residues. V was cut by 2 bases and J by 0 bases, with 8 bases left in between. Germline lookup yields CDR1 KGHSH and CDR2 LQKENI.

The J gene is TRBJ2-1, the V gene TRBV29-1; 14 positions match TRBD2. This CDR3 spans 19 amino acids. After removal of 3 bases from V and 0 bases from J, the junction contained 10 bases not matched to a gene. The V gene's germline CDR1 is SQVTM and CDR2 ANQGSEA. CDR3 amino acids: CSVDGSGTSGSISYNEQFF. The CDR3 DNA reads as TGCAGCGTTGATGGATCGGGGACTAGCGGGAGTATCTCCTACAATGAGCAGTTCTTC.

About this clonotype itself: A clone one base away is much larger, so this may be a read error. The chain recombines TRBV27 with TRBJ1-2, with a tentative D call TRBD1 (5 bases). The CDR3 has 15 residues. V was clipped by 2 bases and J by 4 bases, with 14 bases between them. CDR1 MNHEY and CDR2 SMNVEV come from the germline V gene (reference sequence). In DNA, the CDR3 is TGTGCCAGCAGTTTAGGTTGGGGACCGGCCTATGGCTACACCTTC. Amino acid sequence: CASSLGWGPAYGYTF.

The chain combines TRBV7-9 with TRBJ2-7, with 7 positions matching TRBD1. The CDR3 loop spans 16 amino acids. The ends lost 6 bases at V and 2 bases at J; junction bases unmatched: 13. The germline V gene encodes CDR1 SEHNR and CDR2 FQNEAQ (reference sequence). CDR3 DNA sequence: TGTGCCAGCAGTCAATCGACCGGGACAGCTCCCTACGAGCAGTACTTC. Its translation: CASSQSTGTAPYEQYF.

The rearrangement uses TRBV29-1 and TRBJ2-1, with TRBD2 matching over 7 bases. Germline CDR1 SQVTM, CDR2 ANQGSEA. This CDR3 is 13 amino acids long. Trimming at V came to 2 bases and at J to 6 bases, leaving 4 bases not matched to a gene. CDR3: CSVESSGGNEQFF. CDR3 coding DNA: TGCAGCGTTGAATCGTCGGGGGGCAATGAGCAGTTCTTC.

The J gene is TRBJ2-7, the V gene TRBV7-2; D call uncertain. The CDR3 runs to 13 residues. From germline, CDR1 is SGHTA and CDR2 FQGNSA. V was pared by 1 base and J by 2 bases, with 6 bases between. In DNA, the CDR3 is TGTGCCAGCAGCTTAGTAACGGCCTACGAGCAGTACTTC. Amino acid sequence: CASSLVTAYEQYF. The full variable domain, its missing parts supplied by reference TRBV7-2 and TRBJ2-7, is GAGVSQSPSNKVTEKGKDVELRCDPISGHTALYWYRQSLGQGLEFLIYFQGNSAPDKSGLPSDRFSAERTGGSVSTLTIQRTQQEDSAVYLCASSLVTAYEQYFGPGTRLTVT.

The genes are TRBV29-1 and TRBJ2-7, with D possibly being TRBD1 (5 bases). The germline gives CDR1 SQVTM, CDR2 ANQGSEA. The V and J ends lost 5 bases and 2 bases respectively, with 13 bases between them. The CDR3 has 13 amino acids. CDR3 DNA sequence: TGCAGCGTTTGGACATTGCCTCCCTACGAGCAGTACTTC. Its translation: CSVWTLPPYEQYF.

The chain links TRBV20-1 to TRBJ2-7; possible D gene TRBD2, 7 bases. Trimming pared 3 bases from V and 6 bases from J, leaving 15 bases between. This CDR3 spans 13 amino acids. CDR1 is DFQATT and CDR2 is SNEGSKA in the germline V gene (reference sequence). CDR3 sequence: CSASKGGAAEQYF. For the CDR3, the DNA is TGCAGTGCTAGCAAGGGGGGGGCGGCCGAGCAGTACTTC.

The CDR3 sequence is CASSRQDSYNEQFF. The CDR3 nucleotides are TGCGCCAGCAGCCGACAGGACTCCTACAATGAGCAGTTCTTC. This chain connects TRBV10-1 to TRBJ2-1; tentative D call: TRBD1 (6 bases). The V gene lost 6 bases and the J gene lost 0 bases, with 9 bases spanning the gap. Germline V gene data show CDR1 as WNHNN and CDR2 as SYGVQD (reference sequence). The CDR3 extends over 14 amino acids.

This chain connects TRBV11-2 to TRBJ2-7, with TRBD1 identical over 7 bases. V trimming: 5 bases; J trimming: 1 base; junction bases outside the gene matches: 8. CDR3 size: 15 residues. Germline assignment: CDR1 SGHAT and CDR2 FQNNGV. CDR3 loop: CASSLRTGLSYEQYF. CDR3 nucleotide sequence: TGTGCCAGCAGCCTTCGGACAGGCCTATCCTACGAGCAGTACTTC.

This clonotype was picked up many times. The chain couples TRBV5-1 to TRBJ2-3, with TRBD2 identical over 16 bases. CDR3 length: 18 residues. In germline, CDR1 is SGHRS, CDR2 YFSETQ. The V and J ends lost 4 bases and 0 bases, in that order; junction bases with no gene match: 5. The CDR3 loop reads CASSGTSGRARSTDTQYF. The DNA of the CDR3 is TGCGCCAGCAGCGGGACTAGCGGGAGGGCCCGGAGCACAGATACGCAGTATTTT.

As concerns this clonotype: A much larger clonotype is one base distant, so this may be a read error. This rearrangement joins TRBV24-1 to TRBJ2-7; 7 bases line up with TRBD1. Germline V gene lookup returns CDR1 KGHDR and CDR2 SFDVKD. V shed 6 bases and J 3 bases; nucleotides not matched to a gene: 7. The CDR3 runs to 14 residues. The CDR3 sequence: CATSYPTGNYEQYF. The CDR3 nucleotides are TGTGCCACCAGTTACCCGACAGGGAACTACGAGCAGTACTTC.

This clonotype has ten or more counts. The chain carries TRBV6-2 or TRBV6-3 and TRBJ2-2; 9 positions agree with TRBD2. Germline CDR1 is MNHEY and CDR2 is SVGEGT. This CDR3 contains 17 residues. V lost 2 bases, J lost 2 bases, and 6 bases stayed unmatched. This chain's CDR3 is CASSYLTTSGNTGELFF. The CDR3 DNA reads TGTGCCAGCAGTTACCTAACGACTAGCGGCAACACCGGGGAGCTGTTTTTT.